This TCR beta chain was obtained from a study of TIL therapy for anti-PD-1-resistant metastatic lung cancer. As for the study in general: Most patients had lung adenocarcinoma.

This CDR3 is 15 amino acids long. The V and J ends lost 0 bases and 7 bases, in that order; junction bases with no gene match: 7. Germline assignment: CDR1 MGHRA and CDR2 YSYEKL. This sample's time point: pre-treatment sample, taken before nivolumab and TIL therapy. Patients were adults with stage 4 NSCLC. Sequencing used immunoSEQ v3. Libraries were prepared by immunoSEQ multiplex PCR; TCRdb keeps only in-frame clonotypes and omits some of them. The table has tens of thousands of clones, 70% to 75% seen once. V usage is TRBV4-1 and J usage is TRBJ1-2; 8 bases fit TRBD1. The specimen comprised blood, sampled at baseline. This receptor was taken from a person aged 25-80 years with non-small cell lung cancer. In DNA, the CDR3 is TGCGCCAGCAGCCAAGATCGTCAGGGGGCGGGTGGCTACACCTTC. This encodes CASSQDRQGAGGYTF.